Listed below are T cell receptor beta chains from one sample, sequenced in a study of cytomegalovirus exposure and HLA in healthy donors. TCRdb keeps only in-frame clones here, not all; method: immunoSEQ multiplex PCR. The sample contains around 100,000 clones, 55% to 65% of which appear only once. Sequencing was done on a sample of PBMCs. The receptors shown here come from a man between 25 and 39 years old in good health and CMV-seropositive. Both conserved end residues are trimmed from each CDR3.

>TRBV2
ASLSAGGSTGELF
>TRBV7-9
ASSPGVRGRSEGYT
>TRBV7-9
ASSWGGGETQY
>TRBV11-2
ASSPTSYGYT
>TRBV14
ASSRPVWDTNDNEQF
>TRBV25-1
ASSEENGVNTEAF
>TRBV27
ASSLGQNTEAF
>TRBV7-2
ASSLEGDQPQH
>TRBV2
ASSGIRGGEKLF
>TRBV6-5
ASSYPGGRNEQF
>TRBV5-1
ASSPRQGRDGTYEQY
>TRBV30
AWSLSGANVLT
>TRBV29-1
SARGGLEVDTQY
>TRBV19
ASSKASGAAGANVLT
>TRBV6-4
ASSDWLRGDYGYT
>TRBV5-8
ASSLEGTGGETQY
>TRBV5-4
ASSLAHSNEQF
>TRBV5-1
ASSLTGSLVNEQY
>TRBV30
AWRRQPATTEAF
>TRBV5-4
ASGGGPENTGELL
>TRBV29-1
SVERGQGSGYT
>TRBV2
ASRLSPVGEAF
>TRBV5-1
ASSVGQGNGYT
>TRBV27
ASSLSGGSTREQY
>TRBV15
ATSRDLRDLVEQY
>TRBV5-1
ASSQGQFSDTQY
>TRBV6-5
ASSYQGSVEQY
>TRBV2
ASSLRTDTQY
>TRBV27
ASSLGPGLGNEQF
>TRBV4-2
ASSLSGAQNPEAF
>TRBV14
ASSHISGNTYGYT
>TRBV2
ASRKGWAGNQPQH